These 23 T cell receptor beta chains came from one sample sequenced in a study of shared clonotypes between healthy human individuals. Cells designated naive CD8 were CD45RO-negative and were positively selected for CCR7, with terminally differentiated effector memory CD45RA+ cells excluded. Sequenced by immunoSEQ multiplex PCR; TCRdb stores in-frame clones only, minus some. The table lists around 2.1 million clones, about 93% of them singletons. Material for sequencing was naive CD8+ T cells from PBMCs. All receptors come from a man aged 18 to 30 in good health. Some clones in this sample may be carry-over from other donors' samples.

The CDR3 DNA is TGTGCCAGCAGTTTTCGGGCCGCGGGAGGGCCTCGAAATGAGCAGTTCTTC. This encodes CASSFRAAGGPRNEQFF. The chain has TRBV28 and TRBJ2-1; 9 nucleotides line up with TRBD2. V was pared by 3 bases and J by 7 bases, with 13 bases of the junction left unmatched. Looked up from germline, CDR1 is MDHEN and CDR2 is SYDVKM. The CDR3 contains 17 residues.

This CDR3 reads CASSSRQPEIYEQYF. CDR3 nucleotide sequence: TGTGCCAGCAGCTCTCGACAGCCCGAGATCTACGAGCAGTACTTC. The rearrangement links TRBV27 to TRBJ2-7, with D perhaps TRBD1 (5 bases). This CDR3 region has 15 residues. Germline V gene sequence: CDR1 MNHEY, CDR2 SMNVEV (reference sequence). V lost 6 bases and J lost 3, with 18 bases in between.

The genes are TRBV7-2 and TRBJ2-7; 9 positions match TRBD2. Germline CDR1 reads SGHTA; CDR2 reads FQGNSA. CDR3 length equals 16 residues. The V segment lost 1 base and the J segment 2 bases; nucleotides outside the gene matches: 6. The CDR3 sequence: CASSLVTSGLTYEQYF. CDR3 DNA: TGTGCCAGCAGCTTAGTCACTAGCGGGCTGACCTACGAGCAGTACTTC.

V and J are TRBV9 and TRBJ2-1; TRBD1 agrees at 9 bases. Germline assignment: CDR1 SGDLS and CDR2 YYNGEE. Unmatched junction bases numbered 6, after V lost 5 bases and J lost 6 bases. The length of the CDR3 is 14 residues. The CDR3 DNA reads TGTGCCAGCAGTCCGGGACAGGGCTTCAATGAGCAGTTCTTC. Translated: CASSPGQGFNEQFF.

This sequence joins TRBV6-1 and TRBJ2-7; 12 bases agree with TRBD2. Germline CDR1 reads MNHNS; CDR2 reads SASEGT. Germline trimming cut 6 bases from V and 4 bases from J; bases unmatched to any gene: 10. The CDR3 spans 16 residues. The CDR3 nucleotides read TGTGCCAGCAGGGAACTAGCGGGAGGCCCATTTTACGAGCAGTACTTC. Translated, it gives CASRELAGGPFYEQYF.

J is TRBJ2-7 and V is TRBV29-1, with 9 bases that match TRBD1. Germline CDR1 is SQVTM and CDR2 is ANQGSEA. The CDR3 is made up of 15 amino acids. Losses at the gene ends were 4 bases for V and 4 bases for J; bases not matched to a gene: 11. CDR3 DNA: TGCAGCGTTGGGGGCATTGGGACAGGGATATACGAGCAGTACTTC. Encoded protein: CSVGGIGTGIYEQYF.

This clone was seen once. The chain is built from TRBV13 and TRBJ2-1, with TRBD1 as a possible D gene (6 bases). V gave up 5 bases and J gave up 11 bases, with 25 bases separating them. Germline CDR1 PRHDT, CDR2 FYEKMQ (reference sequence). This CDR3 contains 16 residues. CDR3 residues: CASSPEGQGPVGKQFF. The CDR3 region has the DNA TGTGCCAGCAGCCCTGAAGGGCAGGGGCCTGTTGGAAAGCAGTTCTTC.

This chain joins TRBV27 and TRBJ2-1; D is possibly TRBD1 (6 bases). CDR1 and CDR2 (germline): MNHEY, SMNVEV (reference sequence). Trimming took off 8 bases at V and 3 bases at J, with 17 bases between the two ends. The CDR3 totals 15 residues. CDR3 sequence (DNA): TGTGCCAGCCTAACCCGAGGGGGAGTCTACAATGAGCAGTTCTTC. It is translated as CASLTRGGVYNEQFF.

This clone was found a few times. The chain employs TRBV14 and TRBJ1-1; no clear D gene. Deletions cut 2 bases from V and 3 bases from J, with 13 bases between. The V gene's germline CDR1 is SGHDN and CDR2 FVKESK. This CDR3 has 15 amino acids. The CDR3 here is CASSQFVMGYTEAFF. The DNA of the CDR3 is TGTGCCAGCAGCCAATTTGTCATGGGTTACACTGAAGCTTTCTTT.

This chain joins TRBV6-1 and TRBJ2-5; D is possibly TRBD2 (6 bases). The V gene's germline CDR1 is MNHNS and CDR2 SASEGT. The CDR3 sequence is 15 residues long. Trimming left V 3 bases short and J 5 bases short, with 16 bases between. DNA of the CDR3: TGTGCCAGCAGTGATTGGGGTCTCGGAGGGGAGACCCAGTACTTC. This sequence encodes CASSDWGLGGETQYF.

The V gene is TRBV19, the J gene TRBJ2-7; 7 bases match TRBD1. This CDR3 region has 18 residues. Trimming removed 3 bases from V and 2 bases from J; junction bases left unmatched: 16. Looked up from germline, CDR1 is LNHDA and CDR2 is SQIVND (reference sequence). The CDR3 loop reads CASSIYPSRDRSTYEQYF. The CDR3 nucleotides are TGTGCCAGTAGTATTTACCCCTCCAGGGACAGATCGACCTACGAGCAGTACTTC.

The rearrangement links TRBV20-1 to TRBJ2-7; no clear D gene. Germline CDR1 is DFQATT and CDR2 is SNEGSKA (reference sequence). The CDR3 totals 10 residues. Between the trimmed V and J ends, which lost 6 bases and 3 bases, there was a span of 6 bases. The DNA of the CDR3 is TGCAGTGCACTGGACTACGAGCAGTACTTC. It is translated as CSALDYEQYF.

CDR3 nucleotide sequence: TGTGCCAGCAGCGAGACAGGGGTAAGTCAGCCCCAGCATTTT. This translates into CASSETGVSQPQHF. The chain uses TRBV7-9 and TRBJ1-5; 8 nucleotides line up with TRBD1. Germline trimming cut 5 bases from V and 6 bases from J; bases unmatched to any gene: 6. Germline CDR1 and CDR2: SEHNR and FQNEAQ (reference sequence). The CDR3 covers 14 residues.

Points on this clone: The sample holds other DNA sequences that translate to the same CDR3. The genes are TRBV11-3 and TRBJ2-1; D is unresolved. The germline V gene has CDR1 SGHNT and CDR2 YENEEA. V was shortened by 1 base and J by 6 bases, with 7 bases between the two germline ends. This CDR3 is built from 13 residues. For the CDR3, the DNA is TGTGCCAGCAGCTTAGCCGTTGGCAATGAGCAGTTCTTC. Amino acid sequence: CASSLAVGNEQFF.

The chain recombines TRBV11-2 with TRBJ2-3; 7 bases line up with TRBD2. CDR1 is SGHAT, CDR2 FQNNGV, per germline. This CDR3 has 16 residues. V shed 5 bases and J 2 bases; nucleotides not matched to a gene: 10. CDR3 sequence reads: CASSLLGGRPTDTQYF. CDR3 nucleotides: TGTGCCAGCAGCCTCCTTGGCGGGAGACCCACAGATACGCAGTATTTT.

The gene calls are TRBV13 and TRBJ1-2; possible D gene TRBD1, 5 bases. This CDR3 has 13 residues. V gave up 3 bases and J gave up 8 bases, with 13 bases separating them. The germline gives CDR1 PRHDT, CDR2 FYEKMQ (reference sequence). As DNA, the CDR3 is TGTGCCAGCAGCTTTCCCCGGGGCGCAGGCTACACCTTC. Amino acid sequence: CASSFPRGAGYTF.

Concerning this clone: The same CDR3 is also encoded by other DNA sequences in this sample. The genes are TRBV27 and TRBJ1-1, with D possibly being TRBD1 (5 bases). V dropped 6 bases and J dropped 2 bases, with 10 bases sitting between them. The CDR3 has 13 residues. Germline values: CDR1 MNHEY, CDR2 SMNVEV (reference sequence). CDR3 amino acids: CASSYDRNTEAFF. Here the CDR3 DNA reads TGTGCCAGCAGCTACGACAGAAACACTGAAGCTTTCTTT.

The gene calls are TRBV5-3 and TRBJ1-1; D remains unclear. TRBV5-3 is annotated as an ORF whose role is uncertain. The CDR3 length is 13 residues. The germline V and J ends were trimmed by 0 bases and 4 bases, with 7 bases remaining between them. CDR3 DNA: TGTGCCAGAAGCTTGGAGGGTGGCACTGAAGCTTTCTTT. Its translation is CARSLEGGTEAFF.

CDR3 sequence (DNA): TGCGCCAGCAGCCAAGATCCGACCGAGAACACTGAAGCTTTCTTT. As protein: CASSQDPTENTEAFF. The chain couples TRBV4-3 to TRBJ1-1; no definite D call. Between the trimmed V and J ends, which lost 0 bases and 1 base, there was a span of 9 bases. The germline CDR1 and CDR2 sequences are LGHNA and YSLEER. This CDR3 spans 15 amino acids.

The chain couples TRBV27 to TRBJ2-1; TRBD2 matches at 10 bases. Germline CDR1 MNHEY, CDR2 SMNVEV (reference sequence). V lost 4 bases and J lost 7; bases outside the gene matches: 19. This CDR3 contains 19 residues. The DNA for the CDR3 is TGTGCCAGCAGTTCGCGGACCTCAAGGTCTAGCGGGAGAACAAATGAGCAGTTCTTC. It codes for CASSSRTSRSSGRTNEQFF.

The V and J genes are TRBV2 and TRBJ2-7; no reliable D call. Between the trimmed V and J ends, which lost 3 bases and 2 bases, there was a span of 11 bases. This CDR3 region has 14 residues. From germline, CDR1 is SNHLY and CDR2 FYNNEI. CDR3: CASSDRVRAYEQYF. The CDR3, as DNA: TGTGCCAGCAGTGACAGAGTCAGAGCCTACGAGCAGTACTTC.

This clone appeared a single time. The gene calls are TRBV6-5 and TRBJ2-3; the D gene could be TRBD1 or TRBD2 (5 bases each). The CDR3 is made up of 15 amino acids. V lost 6 bases to trimming and J lost 2 bases, with 15 bases between them. From germline, CDR1 is MNHEY and CDR2 SVGAGI. The CDR3 protein is CASRAGTGVTDTQYF. The CDR3 DNA is TGTGCCAGCAGGGCAGGGACCGGGGTCACAGATACGCAGTATTTT.

The CDR3 loop reads CASGDKSSYEQYF. The CDR3 coding sequence is TGTGCCAGTGGGGACAAGAGCTCCTACGAGCAGTACTTC. The rearrangement joins TRBV27 to TRBJ2-7; D may be TRBD1 (6 bases). This CDR3 is 13 amino acids long. Germline V CDR1 and CDR2: MNHEY, SMNVEV (reference sequence). Between the trimmed V and J ends, which lost 9 bases and 0 bases, there was a span of 12 bases.